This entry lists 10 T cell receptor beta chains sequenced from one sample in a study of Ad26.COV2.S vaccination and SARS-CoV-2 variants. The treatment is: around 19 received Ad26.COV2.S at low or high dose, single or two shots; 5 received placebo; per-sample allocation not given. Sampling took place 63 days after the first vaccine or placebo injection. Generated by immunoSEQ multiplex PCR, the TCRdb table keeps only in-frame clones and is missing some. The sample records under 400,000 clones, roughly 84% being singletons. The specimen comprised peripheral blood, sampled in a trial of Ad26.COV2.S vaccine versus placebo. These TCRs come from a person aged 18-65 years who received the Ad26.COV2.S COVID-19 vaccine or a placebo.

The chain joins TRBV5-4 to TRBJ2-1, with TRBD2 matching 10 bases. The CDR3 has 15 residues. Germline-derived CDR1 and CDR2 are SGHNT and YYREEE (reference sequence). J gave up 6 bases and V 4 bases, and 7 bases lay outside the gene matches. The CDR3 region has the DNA TGTGCCAGCAGCCAGCGGGGGGGCTTCGGCAATGAGCAGTTCTTC. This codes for CASSQRGGFGNEQFF.

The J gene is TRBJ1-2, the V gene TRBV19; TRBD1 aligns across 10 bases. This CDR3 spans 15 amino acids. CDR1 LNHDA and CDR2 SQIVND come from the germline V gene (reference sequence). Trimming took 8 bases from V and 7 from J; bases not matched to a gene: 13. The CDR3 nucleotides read TGTGCCAGTGCTCTTGGGGGACAGGGGCGCGGTGGCTACACCTTC. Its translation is CASALGGQGRGGYTF.

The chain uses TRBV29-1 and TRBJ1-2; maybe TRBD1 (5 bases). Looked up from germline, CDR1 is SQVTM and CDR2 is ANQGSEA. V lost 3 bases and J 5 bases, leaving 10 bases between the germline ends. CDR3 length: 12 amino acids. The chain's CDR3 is CSVDAGSYGYTF. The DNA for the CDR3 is TGCAGCGTTGACGCAGGGTCTTATGGCTACACCTTC.

CDR3 residues: CASSGHPTGTGELFF. The CDR3 DNA reads TGTGCCAGTTCGGGCCACCCGACGGGGACCGGGGAGCTGTTTTTT. The chain is built from TRBV19 and TRBJ2-2; weak D call: TRBD2 (5 bases). Trimming took off 8 bases at V and 5 bases at J, with 18 bases between the two ends. This CDR3 contains 15 residues. The germline V gene has CDR1 LNHDA and CDR2 SQIVND (reference sequence).

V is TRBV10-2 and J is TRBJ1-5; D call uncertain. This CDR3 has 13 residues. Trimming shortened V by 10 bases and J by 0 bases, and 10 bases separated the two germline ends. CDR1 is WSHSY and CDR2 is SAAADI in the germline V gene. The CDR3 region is CATGQDSNQPQHF. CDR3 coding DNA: TGCGCCACCGGGCAAGATAGCAATCAGCCCCAGCATTTT.

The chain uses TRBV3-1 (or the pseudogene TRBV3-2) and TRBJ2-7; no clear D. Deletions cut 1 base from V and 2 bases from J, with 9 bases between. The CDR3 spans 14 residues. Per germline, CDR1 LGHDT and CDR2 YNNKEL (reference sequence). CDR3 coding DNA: TGTGCCAGCAGCCAAGTGCCAGTAACCTACGAGCAGTACTTC. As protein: CASSQVPVTYEQYF.

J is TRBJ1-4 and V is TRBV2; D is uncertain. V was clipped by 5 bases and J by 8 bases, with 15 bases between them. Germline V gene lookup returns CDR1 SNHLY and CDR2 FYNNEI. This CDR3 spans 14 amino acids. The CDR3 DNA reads TGTGCCAGCAGTCTAAACACCCTTATCGAAAAACTGTTTTTT. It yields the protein CASSLNTLIEKLFF.

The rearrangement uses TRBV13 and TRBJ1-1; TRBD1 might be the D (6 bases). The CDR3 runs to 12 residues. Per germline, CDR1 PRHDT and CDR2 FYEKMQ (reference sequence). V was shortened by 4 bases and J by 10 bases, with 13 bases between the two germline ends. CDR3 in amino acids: CASSSTGYRAFF. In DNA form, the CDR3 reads TGTGCCAGCAGCTCTACAGGGTATAGAGCTTTCTTT.

CDR3 protein: CASSADSSGGATDTQYF. The CDR3 DNA follows: TGTGCCAGCAGCGCCGATTCTAGCGGGGGGGCCACAGATACGCAGTATTTT. V usage is TRBV9 and J usage is TRBJ2-3, with 12 bases aligning to TRBD2. The length of the CDR3 is 17 residues. Germline V gene sequence: CDR1 SGDLS, CDR2 YYNGEE. The V gene end was trimmed by 3 bases and the J gene end by 2 bases; junction bases not matched to a gene: 7.

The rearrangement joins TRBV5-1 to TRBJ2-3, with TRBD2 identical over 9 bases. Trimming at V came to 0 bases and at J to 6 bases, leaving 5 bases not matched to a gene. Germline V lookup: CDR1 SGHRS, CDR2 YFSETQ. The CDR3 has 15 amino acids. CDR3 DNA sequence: TGCGCCAGCAGCTTGGGTGCGGGGGGGCCCGATACGCAGTATTTT. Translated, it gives CASSLGAGGPDTQYF.